This TCR beta chain was recovered during a study of post-analysis software for immune sequencing data (dated by TCRdb to about 2015). About the study as a whole: Recorded disease courses included relapsing-remitting, secondary progressive and progressive-relapsing multiple sclerosis, with some patients lacking subtype annotation. The multiple sclerosis patient repertoires were compared with some twelve previously published healthy control repertoires from donors aged roughly 6 to 27 years. A subset of samples was prepared in parallel using single-end sample barcoding, then pooled and co-amplified after Illumina adapter ligation. The research as a whole found: Patients showed significantly higher frequencies than controls for a handful of TRBV segments, among them TRBV5-6, TRBV5-1 and TRBV20-1. When samples were clustered directly using the F measure, samples prepared in the same batch co-clustered strongly, which prompted a batch-effect correction. Multiple sclerosis patients had significantly lower normalized Chao1 diversity than controls, a result that suggests substantial peripheral T-cell clonal expansion. The multiple sclerosis patient group was slightly younger than the control group.

To demonstrate the VDJtools post-analysis software, the study profiled TCR beta repertoires from the peripheral blood of about a dozen young patients with multiple sclerosis. The multiple sclerosis patients were children and adolescents ranging in age from 6 to 15 years. Concerning this clonotype: Its cognate antigen has yet to be identified. Per-base quality was not reported, and no clone a single base away is much larger than it.

The protocol used for the library was PCR. The sequencing machine was an Illumina HiSeq 2500. To reduce PCR and sequencing biases, unique molecular identifiers were built into the TCR beta cDNA libraries. About 500,000 cDNA molecules were obtained for every 1 to 10 million input T cells, so each molecule roughly corresponded to one T cell. The same protocol used for the earlier healthy control dataset was applied to prepare and sequence the patient libraries. Within a given batch, samples were prepared together, multiplexed and sequenced on the same HiSeq lane. The paper's processing steps were these. Raw barcoded reads were processed with MIGEC, and single-read molecular identifier groups were discarded before consensus assembly and CDR3 extraction. VDJtools was used for post-analysis of the clonotype tables, with diversity normalized by down-sampling every dataset to the smallest sample size. To correct batch-related cross-sample contamination, repertoire overlap clustering matched CDR3 amino acid sequences but not nucleotide sequences. TCRdb reanalyzed the raw reads on its own, using fastp at Q25 for trimming and MiXCR for clone calling, and kept in-frame beta chains. Records with the same CDR3 protein are collapsed into one entry carrying the most frequent genes and DNA. These V and J calls originate from TCRdb's pipeline instead of the authors' own analysis. The sample table holds about 820,000 distinct CDR3 sequences, of which 53% were seen once. Approximately 4.4% of the sample is held by the ten biggest clonotypes.

Measured from the cysteine to the phenylalanine, the CDR3 is 16 residues long. The CDR3 DNA has 48 bases and is translated from base 1. After removal of 4 bases from V and 0 bases from J, the junction retains 8 bases not matched to a gene. The germline V gene (reference sequence) yields LGHDT for CDR1 and YNNKEL for CDR2. Specimen: blood. Recombination linked TRBV3-1 to TRBJ2-7; 8 bases in the junction line up with TRBD1. The source of this sequence is a girl aged 10-17 years with multiple sclerosis. DNA sequence: TGTGCCAGCAGCCGCGGCCGGACAGGGCCCTCCTACGAGCAGTACTTC. It encodes CASSRGRTGPSYEQYF.